Described below is a single TCR beta chain sequence and its context. The protocol was immunoSEQ multiplex PCR, while the TCRdb copy is restricted to in-frame clones and leaves out a portion. The table has about 310,000 clones, approximately 90% seen once. The CDR3 runs 11 residues. V lost 11 bases, J lost 5 bases, and 10 bases lay in between. Germline-derived CDR1 and CDR2 are ENHRY and SYGVKD. This entry comes from a study of blood T cell repertoires in COVID-19. Recovered participants had two consecutive negative NP/OP PCR tests, healthcare professional clearance, or symptom resolution. The chain employs TRBV10-3 and TRBJ1-5; possible D gene TRBD1, 5 bases. Sequenced: PBMCs or T cells enriched from blood (not recorded which). The origin of this receptor is a woman in her 40s who had recovered from COVID-19. The CDR3 loop is CAAGVDQPQHF. CDR3 nucleotides: TGTGCCGCGGGGGTAGATCAGCCCCAGCATTTT.